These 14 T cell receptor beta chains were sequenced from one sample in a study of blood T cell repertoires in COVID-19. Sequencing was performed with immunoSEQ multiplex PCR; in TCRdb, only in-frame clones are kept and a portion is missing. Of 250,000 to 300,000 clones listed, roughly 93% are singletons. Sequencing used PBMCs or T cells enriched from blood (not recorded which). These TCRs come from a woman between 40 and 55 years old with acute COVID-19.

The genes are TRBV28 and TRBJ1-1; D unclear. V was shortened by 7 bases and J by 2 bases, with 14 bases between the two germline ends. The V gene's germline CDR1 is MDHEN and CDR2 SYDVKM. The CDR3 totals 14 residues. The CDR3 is CASTDKTRNTEAFF. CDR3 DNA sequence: TGTGCCAGCACAGACAAGACTAGAAACACTGAAGCTTTCTTT.

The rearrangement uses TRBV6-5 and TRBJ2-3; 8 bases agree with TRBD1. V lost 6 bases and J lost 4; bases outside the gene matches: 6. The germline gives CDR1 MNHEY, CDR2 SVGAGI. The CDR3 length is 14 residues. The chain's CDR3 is CASSPGGRADTQYF. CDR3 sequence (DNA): TGTGCCAGCAGCCCAGGGGGCCGGGCAGATACGCAGTATTTT.

CDR3 nucleotides: TGTGCCAGTACCCTATCCCGGACAGGGAGGGGCAATGAGCAGTTCTTC. Amino acids: CASTLSRTGRGNEQFF. J is TRBJ2-1 and V is TRBV19; perhaps TRBD1 as D (8 bases). V was clipped by 7 bases and J by 6 bases, with 22 bases between them. CDR3 size: 16 residues. Germline V gives CDR1 LNHDA, CDR2 SQIVND (reference sequence).

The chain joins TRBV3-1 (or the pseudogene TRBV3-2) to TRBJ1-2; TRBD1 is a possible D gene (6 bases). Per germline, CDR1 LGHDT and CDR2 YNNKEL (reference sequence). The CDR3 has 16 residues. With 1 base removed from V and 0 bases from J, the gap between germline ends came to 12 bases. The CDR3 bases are TGTGCCAGCAGCCAAGTACAGGGCGCTACTAACTATGGCTACACCTTC. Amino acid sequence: CASSQVQGATNYGYTF.

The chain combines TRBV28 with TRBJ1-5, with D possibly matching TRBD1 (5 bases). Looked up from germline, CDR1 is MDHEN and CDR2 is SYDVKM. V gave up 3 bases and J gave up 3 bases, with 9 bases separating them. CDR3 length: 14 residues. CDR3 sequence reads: CASSFSGNNQPQHF. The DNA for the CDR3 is TGTGCCAGCAGTTTTTCAGGGAACAATCAGCCCCAGCATTTT.

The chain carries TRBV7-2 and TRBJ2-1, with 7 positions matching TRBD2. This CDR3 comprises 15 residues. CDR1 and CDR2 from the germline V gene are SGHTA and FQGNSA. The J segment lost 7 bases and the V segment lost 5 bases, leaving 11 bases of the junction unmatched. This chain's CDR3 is CASSLTSSSGNEQFF. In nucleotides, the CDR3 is TGTGCCAGCAGCCTGACTAGCTCCTCCGGGAATGAGCAGTTCTTC.

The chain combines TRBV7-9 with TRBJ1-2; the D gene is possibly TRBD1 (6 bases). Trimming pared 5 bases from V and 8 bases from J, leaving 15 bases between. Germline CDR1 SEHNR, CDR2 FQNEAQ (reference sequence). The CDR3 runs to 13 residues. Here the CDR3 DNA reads TGTGCCAGCAGCCAGGACAGCCCCAGAGGCTACACCTTC. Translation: CASSQDSPRGYTF.

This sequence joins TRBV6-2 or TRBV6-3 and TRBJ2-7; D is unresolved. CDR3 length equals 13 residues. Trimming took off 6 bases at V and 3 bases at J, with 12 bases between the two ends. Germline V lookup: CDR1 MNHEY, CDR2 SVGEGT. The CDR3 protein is CASSSSDVYEQYF. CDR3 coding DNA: TGTGCCAGCAGCTCCAGCGACGTCTACGAGCAGTACTTC.

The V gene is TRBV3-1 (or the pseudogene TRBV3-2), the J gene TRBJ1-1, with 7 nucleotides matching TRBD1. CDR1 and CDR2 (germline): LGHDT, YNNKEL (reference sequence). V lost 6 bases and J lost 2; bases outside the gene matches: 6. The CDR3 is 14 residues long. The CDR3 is CASRLQGLNTEAFF. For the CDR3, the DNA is TGTGCCAGCAGGTTACAGGGGTTAAACACTGAAGCTTTCTTT.

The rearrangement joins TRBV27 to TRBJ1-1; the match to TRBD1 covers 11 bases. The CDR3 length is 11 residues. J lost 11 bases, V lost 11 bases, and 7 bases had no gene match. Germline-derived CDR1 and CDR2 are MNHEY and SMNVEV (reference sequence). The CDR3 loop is CASGQGVRAFF. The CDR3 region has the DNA TGTGCCTCGGGACAGGGGGTTAGGGCTTTCTTT.

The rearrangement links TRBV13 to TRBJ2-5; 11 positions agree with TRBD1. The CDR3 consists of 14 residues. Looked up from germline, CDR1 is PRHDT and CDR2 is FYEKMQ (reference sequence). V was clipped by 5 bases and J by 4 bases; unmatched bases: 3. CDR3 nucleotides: TGTGCCAGCAGCAGGACAGGGGGCGCAGAGACCCAGTACTTC. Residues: CASSRTGGAETQYF.

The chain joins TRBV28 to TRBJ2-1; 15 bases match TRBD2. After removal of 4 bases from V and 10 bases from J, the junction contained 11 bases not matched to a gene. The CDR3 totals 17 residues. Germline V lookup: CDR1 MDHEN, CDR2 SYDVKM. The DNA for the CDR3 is TGTGCCAGCAGTTCTCAACCGGGACTAGCGGGAGGAGGGGAGCAGTTCTTC. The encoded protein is CASSSQPGLAGGGEQFF.

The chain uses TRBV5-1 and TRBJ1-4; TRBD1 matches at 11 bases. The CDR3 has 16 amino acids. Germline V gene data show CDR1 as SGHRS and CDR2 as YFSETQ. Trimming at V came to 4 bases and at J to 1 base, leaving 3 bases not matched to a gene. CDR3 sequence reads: CASSAGQGGTNEKLFF. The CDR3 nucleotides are TGCGCCAGCAGCGCGGGACAGGGGGGAACTAATGAAAAACTGTTTTTT. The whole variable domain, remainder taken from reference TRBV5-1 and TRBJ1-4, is KAGVTQTPRYLIKTRGQQVTLSCSPISGHRSVSWYQQTPGQGLQFLFEYFSETQRNKGNFPGRFSGRQFSNSRSEMNVSTLELGDSALYLCASSAGQGGTNEKLFFGSGTQLSVL.

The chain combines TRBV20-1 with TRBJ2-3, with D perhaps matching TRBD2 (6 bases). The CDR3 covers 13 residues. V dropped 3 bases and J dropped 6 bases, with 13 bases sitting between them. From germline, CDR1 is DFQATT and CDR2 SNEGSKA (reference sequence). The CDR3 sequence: CSASVGLGDTQYF. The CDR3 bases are TGCAGTGCTAGTGTGGGACTGGGGGATACGCAGTATTTT.